Listed below are T cell receptor beta chains from one sample, sequenced in a study of radiotherapy plus CTLA-4 blockade in lung cancer. This table comes from immunoSEQ multiplex PCR, and its TCRdb copy is limited to in-frame clones, with some not included. The sample has more than 35,000 clones, more than 70% seen once; the top ten hold 5% to 7.5%. Sequences were derived from peripheral blood, sampled from a patient treated with radiotherapy plus ipilimumab. The receptors stem from a human donor with non-small cell lung cancer who had stable disease on radiotherapy plus ipilimumab. Both conserved end residues are part of each CDR3. Each record gives: D gene, V gene, J gene, clone size, CDR3 protein, CDR3 DNA. A D gene is named only where the DNA matches it firmly. Clone size is shown for a subset of rows, as once, few, many or a class of expanded clone.

d_gene: TRBD1; v_gene: TRBV2; j_gene: TRBJ2-3; abundance: .; CDR3aa: CASSGQGHSSTDTQYF; CDR3nt: TGTGCCAGCAGTGGACAGGGCCATTCGAGCACAGATACGCAGTATTTT
d_gene: .; v_gene: TRBV9; j_gene: TRBJ2-5; abundance: .; CDR3aa: CASSVDRSEDQETQYF; CDR3nt: TGTGCCAGCAGCGTCGACCGGTCAGAGGACCAAGAGACCCAGTACTTC
d_gene: TRBD1; v_gene: TRBV19; j_gene: TRBJ2-4; abundance: .; CDR3aa: CASSIGTGGVMRNIQYF; CDR3nt: TGTGCCAGTAGTATCGGGACAGGGGGCGTAATGAGAAACATTCAGTACTTC
d_gene: TRBD2; v_gene: TRBV28; j_gene: TRBJ2-5; abundance: .; CDR3aa: CASSLPGLAGSGETQYF; CDR3nt: TGTGCCAGCAGTCTTCCGGGACTAGCGGGTTCTGGGGAGACCCAGTACTTC
d_gene: TRBD1; v_gene: TRBV5-1; j_gene: TRBJ1-2; abundance: .; CDR3aa: CASSGTGDIYGYTF; CDR3nt: TGCGCCAGCTCCGGGACAGGAGATATCTATGGCTACACCTTC
d_gene: .; v_gene: TRBV5-1; j_gene: TRBJ2-1; abundance: .; CDR3aa: CASSTGVGTVKNEQFF; CDR3nt: TGCGCCAGCTCCACGGGGGTAGGGACAGTAAAAAATGAGCAGTTCTTC
d_gene: TRBD2; v_gene: TRBV19; j_gene: TRBJ2-3; abundance: .; CDR3aa: CATSGVLAITDTQYF; CDR3nt: TGTGCCACCTCGGGAGTACTAGCGATCACAGATACGCAGTATTTT
d_gene: .; v_gene: TRBV7-3; j_gene: TRBJ2-7; abundance: .; CDR3aa: CASSLTRGSNYEQYF; CDR3nt: TGTGCCAGCAGCTTAACTAGGGGCAGTAACTACGAGCAGTACTTC
d_gene: .; v_gene: TRBV27; j_gene: TRBJ2-7; abundance: .; CDR3aa: CASSLNGDYEQYF; CDR3nt: TGTGCCAGCAGTTTGAATGGAGACTACGAGCAGTACTTC
d_gene: .; v_gene: TRBV4-3; j_gene: TRBJ2-1; abundance: .; CDR3aa: CASSQDYGYNEQFF; CDR3nt: TGCGCCAGCAGCCAAGATTACGGGTACAATGAGCAGTTCTTC
d_gene: TRBD1; v_gene: TRBV19; j_gene: TRBJ1-1; abundance: .; CDR3aa: CASREGTGIINTEAFF; CDR3nt: TGTGCCAGTAGGGAAGGGACAGGGATTATTAACACTGAAGCTTTCTTT
d_gene: TRBD1; v_gene: TRBV11-2; j_gene: TRBJ2-2; abundance: .; CDR3aa: CASSFSQGAPGELFF; CDR3nt: TGTGCCAGCAGCTTCAGTCAGGGGGCGCCCGGGGAGCTGTTTTTT
d_gene: .; v_gene: TRBV5-1; j_gene: TRBJ2-2; abundance: .; CDR3aa: CASTGQTNTGELFF; CDR3nt: TGCGCCAGCACCGGACAGACGAACACCGGGGAGCTGTTTTTT
d_gene: TRBD1; v_gene: TRBV7-6; j_gene: TRBJ1-4; abundance: .; CDR3aa: CASSLGTGVNEKLFF; CDR3nt: TGTGCCAGCAGCTTAGGGACAGGGGTTAATGAAAAACTGTTTTTT
d_gene: TRBD1; v_gene: TRBV30; j_gene: TRBJ1-1; abundance: few; CDR3aa: CAWSRLGTGGTEAFF; CDR3nt: TGTGCCTGGAGTAGGTTGGGGACAGGAGGGACTGAAGCTTTCTTT
d_gene: .; v_gene: TRBV2; j_gene: TRBJ2-7; abundance: .; CDR3aa: CASSEQVSWGYRSYEQYF; CDR3nt: TGTGCCAGCAGTGAACAAGTATCATGGGGCTACCGCTCCTACGAGCAGTACTTC
d_gene: .; v_gene: TRBV5-1; j_gene: TRBJ2-7; abundance: .; CDR3aa: CASSLSGDREQYF; CDR3nt: TGCGCCAGCAGCTTGTCGGGAGATCGCGAGCAGTACTTC
d_gene: TRBD1; v_gene: TRBV7-6; j_gene: TRBJ1-1; abundance: .; CDR3aa: CASSLRTGPNTEAFF; CDR3nt: TGTGCCAGCAGCCTTCGGACAGGGCCGAACACTGAAGCTTTCTTT
d_gene: TRBD1; v_gene: TRBV5-1; j_gene: TRBJ1-4; abundance: .; CDR3aa: CASSLGNTGTANEKLFF; CDR3nt: TGCGCCAGCAGCTTGGGTAACACCGGGACAGCTAATGAAAAACTGTTTTTT
d_gene: TRBD1; v_gene: TRBV5-1; j_gene: TRBJ1-1; abundance: .; CDR3aa: CASSSQGAWGQNTEAFF; CDR3nt: TGCGCCAGCAGCTCGCAGGGGGCATGGGGACAGAACACTGAAGCTTTCTTT
d_gene: TRBD1; v_gene: TRBV7-9; j_gene: TRBJ2-1; abundance: .; CDR3aa: CASSLVGQGLNEQFF; CDR3nt: TGTGCCAGCAGCTTAGTGGGACAGGGGCTCAATGAGCAGTTCTTC
d_gene: TRBD1; v_gene: TRBV27; j_gene: TRBJ1-5; abundance: .; CDR3aa: CASSLVSGGFNQPQHF; CDR3nt: TGTGCCAGCAGTTTAGTGTCAGGGGGGTTCAATCAGCCCCAGCATTTT
d_gene: TRBD1; v_gene: TRBV6-5; j_gene: TRBJ1-1; abundance: .; CDR3aa: CASRAGTEAFF; CDR3nt: TGTGCCAGCAGAGCCGGGACAGAGGCTTTCTTT
d_gene: TRBD1; v_gene: TRBV7-9; j_gene: TRBJ1-3; abundance: few; CDR3aa: CASSKSGQNSGNTIYF; CDR3nt: TGTGCCAGCAGCAAATCGGGACAGAACTCTGGAAACACCATATATTTT
d_gene: .; v_gene: TRBV7-3; j_gene: TRBJ2-7; abundance: .; CDR3aa: CASSQNPTGSTYEQYF; CDR3nt: TGTGCCAGCAGCCAGAACCCGACAGGCTCTACCTACGAGCAGTACTTC
d_gene: TRBD1; v_gene: TRBV27; j_gene: TRBJ2-7; abundance: .; CDR3aa: CASSAPGQGSHEQYF; CDR3nt: TGTGCCAGCAGCGCCCCCGGACAGGGATCCCACGAGCAGTACTTC
d_gene: TRBD1; v_gene: TRBV18; j_gene: TRBJ2-7; abundance: .; CDR3aa: CASSPGQGEYEQYF; CDR3nt: TGTGCCAGCTCACCTGGACAGGGGGAGTACGAGCAGTACTTC
d_gene: TRBD1; v_gene: TRBV30; j_gene: TRBJ2-2; abundance: .; CDR3aa: CAWSFPGTGDTGELFF; CDR3nt: TGTGCCTGGAGTTTTCCCGGGACAGGGGACACCGGGGAGCTGTTTTTT
d_gene: .; v_gene: TRBV29-1; j_gene: TRBJ2-7; abundance: .; CDR3aa: CSVEEGGAEQYF; CDR3nt: TGCAGCGTTGAAGAGGGGGGGGCAGAGCAGTACTTC